The rows below give T cell receptor beta chains drawn from one sample of a study of blood T cell repertoires in COVID-19. Sequencing used immunoSEQ multiplex PCR; TCRdb keeps in-frame clones, though not all of them. This table has approximately 60,000 clones, approximately 84% appearing once. Sequencing input: peripheral blood. Receptors originate from a man in his 70s with active COVID-19. Both conserved end residues are trimmed from each CDR3.

j_gene,len,v_gene,CDR3aa
TRBJ2-7,14,TRBV2,ASSVGGASHNYEQY
TRBJ1-1,11,TRBV7-2,ASSFTENTEAF
TRBJ2-5,10,TRBV5-1,ASSRGQETQY
TRBJ1-6,13,TRBV5-6,ASSLAATGVSPLH
TRBJ2-1,14,TRBV9,ASSVNSGTSYNEQF
TRBJ2-1,13,TRBV28,ASSEREGKYNEQF
TRBJ1-1,11,TRBV19,ASSYILNTEAF
TRBJ2-1,17,TRBV3-1/TRBV3-2,ASSQDLGLAGGRPNEQF
TRBJ2-1,17,TRBV11-2,ASSPGGRASGRAYNEQF
TRBJ2-7,12,TRBV7-2,ASSFRGATYEQY
TRBJ2-2,13,TRBV7-3,ASSLGGRYGGELF
TRBJ2-2,11,TRBV6-6,ASRPGNTGELF
TRBJ2-7,14,TRBV7-6,ASSPRPRTSGYEQY
TRBJ1-2,12,TRBV4-1,ASSQAPEVVGYT
TRBJ1-5,11,TRBV27,ASSPMVVAPQH
TRBJ2-5,12,TRBV9,ASSVVEQAETQY
TRBJ2-7,13,TRBV5-1,ASSSGTGGNGEQY
TRBJ1-1,14,TRBV7-2,ASSLRGRGQDTEAF
TRBJ2-7,12,TRBV5-1,ASSPDGGTYEQY
TRBJ2-7,12,TRBV5-6,ASTMTGSIYEQY
TRBJ2-7,9,TRBV2,VTGSSYEQY
TRBJ2-3,13,TRBV5-1,ASSLGSGSTDTQY
TRBJ2-3,15,TRBV27,ASSFNGLAGMEDTQY
TRBJ1-3,12,TRBV5-6,ASSLGQIGNTIY
TRBJ2-2,16,TRBV19,ASSMDGRGPKDTGELF
TRBJ2-3,11,TRBV12-3/TRBV12-4,ASKAGNTDTQY
TRBJ1-1,13,TRBV7-2,ASSLMSPRATEAF
TRBJ2-7,11,TRBV24-1,ATSDFSGGEQY
TRBJ1-1,13,TRBV10-3,AISSPGQGRTEAF
TRBJ2-7,14,TRBV5-6,ASSFPDGIFGYEQY
TRBJ1-1,13,TRBV5-4,ASSAPGLGNTEAF
TRBJ2-7,12,TRBV3-1/TRBV3-2,ASSQGLQSNEQY
TRBJ2-1,12,TRBV30,AWSEGQGASEQF
TRBJ1-1,12,TRBV5-1,ASSSQGLGTEAF
TRBJ2-2,11,TRBV6-5,ASSSTSTGELF
TRBJ2-2,12,TRBV10-3,ASSGQGRTGELF
TRBJ2-7,11,TRBV7-8,ASSLSGRAEQY
TRBJ1-6,14,TRBV4-3,ASSQEADLYNSPLH
TRBJ2-7,13,TRBV7-2,ASSLVWTAGGEQY
TRBJ1-1,11,TRBV7-2,ASSSGPLPGAF
TRBJ2-3,12,TRBV30,ARGTSGSTDTQY
TRBJ2-3,13,TRBV4-1,ASSRGLAEADTQY
TRBJ2-4,11,TRBV30,AWSVAGVDIQY
TRBJ1-1,13,TRBV2,ASSELGQGSTEAF
TRBJ2-7,13,TRBV4-3,ASSQEAGQSYEQY
TRBJ1-3,12,TRBV15,ATSNRVSGNTIY
TRBJ2-7,11,TRBV5-1,ASSSDRDHEQY
TRBJ2-7,12,TRBV18,ASSPPTGPYEQY
TRBJ1-2,11,TRBV5-6,ASSLSRADGYT
TRBJ1-1,12,TRBV27,ASSPHRGNTEAF
TRBJ2-7,11,TRBV19,ASARDSNYEQY
TRBJ2-2,13,TRBV7-3,ASSLDRAGTGELF
TRBJ2-2,13,TRBV5-1,ASSVEGGNTGELF
TRBJ2-6,16,TRBV28,ASSTQPGQGAGANVLT